A single sample is the source of the 30 T cell receptor beta chains below, sequenced in a study of T cell repertoires in cytomegalovirus infection. TCRdb analysed the reads with MiXCR anew, one entry per CDR3 protein. Among 200,000 to 300,000 distinct CDR3 sequences listed, about 5.9% were seen once. The sample consisted of PBMCs. These receptors originate from a human donor in good health (CMV status not recorded). Some clones in this sample may be carry-over from other donors' samples.

This clonotype has just a few counts. The chain has TRBV20-1 and TRBJ2-5; 15 nucleotides align to TRBD2. The CDR3 consists of 16 residues. V gave up 3 bases and J gave up 5 bases; unmatched junction bases: 7. Looked up from germline, CDR1 is DFQATT and CDR2 is SNEGSKA (reference sequence). Here the CDR3 DNA reads TGCAGTGCTAGTGGACTAGCGGGGGGGCCCAGGGAGACCCAGTACTTC. This encodes CSASGLAGGPRETQYF.

This clonotype has a count of ten or more. This sequence joins TRBV25-1 and TRBJ2-5; no clear D. Between the trimmed V and J ends, which lost 3 bases and 2 bases, there was a span of 25 bases. The CDR3 covers 19 residues. Looked up from germline, CDR1 is MGHDK and CDR2 is SYGVNS. CDR3 DNA: TGTGCCAGCAGTGAGTTTCCCAGTTTTAAGGACGGCTTTCAAGAGACCCAGTACTTC. The encoded protein is CASSEFPSFKDGFQETQYF.

The chain uses TRBV19 and TRBJ1-1; D perhaps matches TRBD1 (5 bases). This CDR3 has 15 residues. From germline, CDR1 is LNHDA and CDR2 SQIVND (reference sequence). Trimming took off 3 bases at V and 2 bases at J, with 13 bases between the two ends. In nucleotides, the CDR3 is TGTGCCAGTAGTATTCTTGACAGTCCTAACACTGAAGCTTTCTTT. Protein: CASSILDSPNTEAFF. Using reference TRBV19 and TRBJ1-1 for the parts outside the CDR3, the full variable domain is DGGITQSPKYLFRKEGQNVTLSCEQNLNHDAMYWYRQDPGQGLRLIYYSQIVNDFQKGDIAEGYSVSREKKESFPLTVTSAQKNPTAFYLCASSILDSPNTEAFFGQGTRLTVV.

The sample holds many counts of this clonotype. The chain has TRBV2 and TRBJ1-4, with 8 bases lining up with TRBD1. V shed 6 bases and J 5 bases; nucleotides not matched to a gene: 8. From germline, CDR1 is SNHLY and CDR2 FYNNEI. The CDR3 is 15 residues long. The CDR3 DNA follows: TGTGCCAGCAGATACGACAGGGGACCGAATGAAAAACTGTTTTTT. Translated: CASRYDRGPNEKLFF.

This clonotype was seen at least ten times. The chain has TRBV6-4 and TRBJ2-3; D is uncertain. The CDR3 is 16 amino acids. Deletions cut 5 bases from V and 0 bases from J, with 15 bases between. Germline assignment: CDR1 MRHNA and CDR2 SNTAGT. CDR3: CASSLYSTPSTDTQYF. DNA for the CDR3: TGTGCCAGCAGTTTATACAGCACCCCTAGCACAGATACGCAGTATTTT.

Many counts were recorded for this clonotype. The V and J genes are TRBV7-2 and TRBJ2-7; weak D call: TRBD2 (5 bases). The CDR3 runs 14 residues. The germline gives CDR1 SGHTA, CDR2 FQGNSA. Trimming took 4 bases from V and 7 from J, leaving 17 bases between them. The CDR3 nucleotides are TGTGCCAGCAGCTCGAGAAGCGGCAGCTGGGAGCAGTACTTC. It yields the protein CASSSRSGSWEQYF.

Ten or more counts support this clonotype. CDR3 sequence reads: CASSFSAGGFSPLHF. The CDR3 nucleotides are TGTGCCAGCAGTTTCTCGGCTGGGGGTTTCTCACCCCTCCACTTT. The V call is TRBV6-2 or TRBV6-3, the J call TRBJ1-6, with TRBD1 as a possible D gene (5 bases). Germline V CDR1 and CDR2: MNHEY, SVGEGT. This CDR3 comprises 15 residues. The V end lost 4 bases, the J end lost 10 bases, and 17 bases lay between the germline ends.

In its sample, this clonotype was seen many times. The chain carries TRBV12-3 or TRBV12-4 and TRBJ2-5, with 7 bases that match TRBD2. The CDR3 loop spans 15 amino acids. V lost 7 bases to trimming and J lost 3 bases; unmatched junction nucleotides: 11. CDR3 sequence reads: CASTIGGGPEETQYF. The CDR3 region has the DNA TGTGCCAGCACCATTGGGGGAGGGCCTGAAGAGACCCAGTACTTC.

This clonotype was recorded at least ten times. The genes are TRBV18 and TRBJ1-1; 7 bases match TRBD1. After removal of 7 bases from V and 10 bases from J, the junction contained 12 bases not matched to a gene. This CDR3 is built from 13 residues. Germline V CDR1 and CDR2: KGHSH, LQKENI. The CDR3 reads CASLEGTDRRAFF. The CDR3 nucleotides read TGTGCCAGCTTGGAGGGGACAGATAGGCGAGCTTTCTTT.

At least ten counts were recorded for this clonotype. The gene calls are TRBV12-3 or TRBV12-4 and TRBJ2-7; 11 nucleotides agree with TRBD1. Unmatched junction bases numbered 5, after V lost 6 bases and J lost 4 bases. The CDR3 is 14 amino acids. CDR3 loop: CASRGGTGGYEQYF. The CDR3 DNA follows: TGTGCCAGCAGGGGAGGGACAGGGGGTTACGAGCAGTACTTC.

This clonotype was recorded at least ten times. The CDR3 sequence: CASTEVAGGEETQYF. CDR3 DNA sequence: TGTGCCAGCACCGAAGTAGCGGGGGGAGAGGAGACCCAGTACTTC. The rearrangement uses TRBV6-1 and TRBJ2-5; 10 bases align to TRBD2. Trimming cost V 7 bases and J 5 bases; bases outside gene matches: 10. Germline CDR1 reads MNHNS; CDR2 reads SASEGT. The CDR3 totals 15 residues.

This clonotype was seen many times. The chain is built from TRBV4-3 and TRBJ2-3, with 8 bases that match TRBD1. Germline V gives CDR1 LGHNA, CDR2 YSLEER. CDR3 length equals 18 residues. V was clipped by 2 bases and J by 4 bases; unmatched bases: 14. The CDR3 DNA sequence: TGCGCCAGCAGCCAAACGTTCGGACAGGGCCCCTGGGCAGATACGCAGTATTTT. Encoded protein: CASSQTFGQGPWADTQYF.

This clonotype was counted at least ten times. The chain carries TRBV7-6 and TRBJ1-1; TRBD1 matches at 8 bases. CDR1 and CDR2 (germline): SGHVS, FNYEAQ. The CDR3 is 15 amino acids. The trim removed 4 bases at V and 0 bases at J, leaving 4 bases unmatched. In DNA, the CDR3 is TGTGCCAGCAGCTCCCGGACAGGGTTGAACACTGAAGCTTTCTTT. It encodes CASSSRTGLNTEAFF.

A few counts support this clonotype. The genes are TRBV27 and TRBJ1-1, with D hard to call. Trimming removed 5 bases at V and 5 bases at J, with 9 bases between. The CDR3 extends over 12 amino acids. The germline gives CDR1 MNHEY, CDR2 SMNVEV (reference sequence). In DNA, the CDR3 is TGTGCCAGCAGTACTACCCTGACTGAAGCTTTCTTT. Translation: CASSTTLTEAFF.

This clonotype was counted ten times or more. The chain employs TRBV7-9 and TRBJ1-1, with D hard to call. The CDR3 is 14 amino acids. Germline V gene data show CDR1 as SEHNR and CDR2 as FQNEAQ (reference sequence). Trimming cost V 5 bases and J 3 bases, with 13 bases left between them. The CDR3 DNA sequence: TGTGCCAGCAGCAACGGACCTTATTACACTGAAGCTTTCTTT. Protein product: CASSNGPYYTEAFF.

This clonotype was detected only a few times. The chain has TRBV29-1 and TRBJ1-2; D is perhaps TRBD1 (5 bases). V lost 6 bases and J 4 bases, leaving 18 bases between the germline ends. The length of the CDR3 is 14 residues. CDR1 and CDR2 from the germline V gene are SQVTM and ANQGSEA. The CDR3 loop is CSVATSAGSYGYTF. The CDR3 nucleotides read TGCAGCGTCGCAACTTCCGCAGGGAGCTATGGCTACACCTTC.

In its sample, this clonotype was seen many times. The gene calls are TRBV29-1 and TRBJ2-6; 9 bases fit TRBD1. Germline V CDR1 and CDR2: SQVTM, ANQGSEA. This CDR3 has 16 amino acids. J lost 2 bases, V lost 5 bases, and 7 bases had no gene match. CDR3 residues: CSVSTGGDAGANVLTF. CDR3 sequence (DNA): TGCAGCGTTTCGACAGGGGGGGACGCTGGGGCCAACGTCCTGACTTTC.

This clonotype occurred many times. This chain uses TRBV12-3 or TRBV12-4 with TRBJ1-2; unclear D gene. The V end lost 3 bases, the J end lost 4 bases, and 15 bases lay between the germline ends. The CDR3 runs 15 residues. The CDR3 DNA reads as TGTGCCAGCAGTTTGCGTGACGGCGGAGCCTATGGCTACACCTTC. Amino acids: CASSLRDGGAYGYTF.

The table lists this clonotype with many counts. The chain has TRBV12-3 or TRBV12-4 and TRBJ2-2; the D is unclear. This CDR3 is built from 15 residues. V lost 2 bases and J lost 0, with 7 bases in between. This CDR3 reads CASSLTFANTGELFF. As DNA, the CDR3 is TGTGCCAGCAGTTTAACCTTCGCGAACACCGGGGAGCTGTTTTTT.

This clonotype has more than one count but fewer than ten. This sequence joins TRBV10-3 and TRBJ2-7; 10 bases line up with TRBD2. V dropped 6 bases and J dropped 5; count of bases not matched to a gene: 7. Germline V CDR1 and CDR2: ENHRY, SYGVKD. The CDR3 has 14 residues. The CDR3: CAIRPASGGDEQYF. CDR3 sequence (DNA): TGTGCCATCAGACCTGCTAGCGGGGGTGACGAGCAGTACTTC.

There are many counts of this clonotype. The CDR3 is CASIPSRGAWNEQFF. The CDR3, as DNA: TGTGCCAGCATTCCCTCTCGGGGGGCCTGGAATGAGCAGTTCTTC. The chain uses TRBV6-2 or TRBV6-3 and TRBJ2-1, with D possibly matching TRBD2 (7 bases). V lost 7 bases and J 7 bases, leaving 20 bases between the germline ends. CDR1 MNHEY and CDR2 SVGEGT come from the germline V gene. The CDR3 is made up of 15 amino acids.

This clonotype was counted many times. The genes are TRBV6-6 and TRBJ2-1; a possible D gene is TRBD1 (5 bases). Germline-derived CDR1 and CDR2 are MNHNY and SVGAGI (reference sequence). V was cut by 0 bases and J by 4 bases, with 19 bases left in between. CDR3 length: 18 residues. This CDR3 is CASSYSAAGGRVYNEQFF. Written as DNA, the CDR3 is TGTGCCAGCAGTTACTCGGCAGCAGGTGGCAGGGTTTACAATGAGCAGTTCTTC.

This clonotype was detected ten times or more. The rearrangement joins TRBV14 to TRBJ1-2, with TRBD1 identical over 8 bases. The length of the CDR3 is 17 residues. CDR1 is SGHDN, CDR2 FVKESK, per germline. V lost 4 bases and J lost 0; bases outside the gene matches: 10. CDR3 protein: CASSRGQGVSSNYGYTF. In DNA form, the CDR3 reads TGTGCCAGCAGCCGAGGACAGGGAGTTTCATCTAACTATGGCTACACCTTC.

The genes are TRBV30 and TRBJ1-6; perhaps TRBD1 as D (6 bases). The CDR3 totals 12 residues. Germline-derived CDR1 and CDR2 are GTSNPN and SVGIG (reference sequence). The CDR3 loop reads CAFKGDNSPLHF. The CDR3 nucleotides read TGTGCTTTTAAGGGGGATAATTCACCCCTCCACTTT.

This clonotype was seen many times. The rearrangement joins TRBV7-2 to TRBJ2-1; no clear D. Germline V CDR1 and CDR2: SGHTA, FQGNSA. The CDR3 is 13 residues long. With 3 bases removed from V and 5 bases from J, the gap between germline ends came to 8 bases. CDR3 DNA: TGTGCCAGCAGCTTCGCCACAGACAATGAGCAGTTCTTC. As protein: CASSFATDNEQFF.

The chain recombines TRBV9 with TRBJ2-3; 9 nucleotides agree with TRBD1. V trimming: 4 bases; J trimming: 2 bases; junction bases outside the gene matches: 11. CDR1 is SGDLS and CDR2 is YYNGEE in the germline V gene. This CDR3 comprises 17 residues. The CDR3 region is CASSPTGDRADTDTQYF. The CDR3 coding sequence is TGTGCCAGCAGCCCCACTGGGGACAGGGCGGACACAGATACGCAGTATTTT.

This clonotype was counted at least ten times. The V gene is TRBV5-1, the J gene TRBJ2-7, with 9 bases matching TRBD1. Germline assignment: CDR1 SGHRS and CDR2 YFSETQ. The CDR3 consists of 15 residues. Germline trimming cut 2 bases from V and 2 bases from J; bases unmatched to any gene: 5. For the CDR3, the DNA is TGCGCCAGCAGCTTCAGGACAGGGGTGACCTACGAGCAGTACTTC. Protein sequence: CASSFRTGVTYEQYF.

This clonotype has a count of ten or more. This chain links TRBV7-8 with TRBJ1-2; 7 nucleotides agree with TRBD1. Germline V gene sequence: CDR1 SGHVS, CDR2 FQNEAQ. The V gene end was trimmed by 5 bases and the J gene end by 1 base; junction bases not matched to a gene: 7. This CDR3 region has 15 residues. In nucleotides, the CDR3 is TGTGCCAGCAGCACTAGACAGGGATTTAACTATGGCTACACCTTC. It translates to CASSTRQGFNYGYTF.

This clonotype was detected many times. CDR3 residues: CATPGIAGELFF. The CDR3 DNA reads TGTGCCACCCCAGGGATCGCCGGGGAGCTGTTTTTT. V is TRBV28 and J is TRBJ2-2, with D tentatively TRBD1 (5 bases). Trimming stripped 10 bases from V and 6 bases from J, with 12 bases between. The CDR3 contains 12 residues. The germline gives CDR1 MDHEN, CDR2 SYDVKM.

This clonotype was detected ten times or more. J is TRBJ1-2 and V is TRBV7-2; 12 nucleotides match TRBD1. The CDR3 is 16 residues long. The germline V gene has CDR1 SGHTA and CDR2 FQGNSA. After removal of 4 bases from V and 7 bases from J, the junction contained 10 bases not matched to a gene. CDR3 DNA: TGTGCCAGCAGCTCTAATTCGGGACAGGGGGCCGGTGGCTACACCTTC. Residues: CASSSNSGQGAGGYTF.